This T cell receptor beta chain emerged from a study of blood T cell repertoires in COVID-19 (dated by TCRdb to about 2020). Background on the whole study: Collaborator samples came from the United States, Italy and Spain and covered acute and convalescent phases of COVID-19. Nearly every sample came with metadata listing a de-identified subject ID, COVID-19 status, age in years and sex. The samples were drawn from the first 160 participants of the ongoing ImmuneRACE study and from 1,254 subjects provided by 6 global collaborators. The prospective study material was composed of cDNA or gDNA derived from T cells, B-cell-depleted T cells, or PBMCs. The repertoires were released in a freely available public database meant as a resource for research on the immune response to SARS-CoV-2. Where available, HLA class I and class II types were obtained from metadata supplied by the sample provider rather than from assay-based typing. The dataset comprised deeply sampled blood TCRbeta repertoires from subjects exposed to, actively infected with, or recovered from COVID-19.

Participants in the prospective study were enrolled through a virtual design, were aged roughly 18 to 100 years, and lived in 20 to 30 United States geographic areas. In the prospective study, participants were assigned to cohorts based on the clinical history participants reported in a screening survey and a study questionnaire. Recovered participants in ImmuneRACE Cohort 3 were defined as having two consecutive negative NP/OP PCR tests, clearance from a healthcare professional, or resolution of symptoms. In the prospective study, whole blood, serum and a nasopharyngeal or oropharyngeal swab were collected from each participant by mobile phlebotomists. Over an approximately 2-month period, participants in the prospective study had the option of providing additional blood draws and questionnaires. Before DNA extraction, prospective study blood samples were shipped either frozen or at room temperature.

General study outcomes and caveats: The quantity of clinical and demographic metadata differed by source and by participant and was supplied without curation.

As encoded in the germline V gene, CDR1 is SNHLY while CDR2 is FYNNEI. The CDR3 spans 14 residues, from the cysteine through the phenylalanine. CDR3 DNA is the only sequence kept; it has 42 bases, read in frame from the first base. V has 6 bases trimmed and J has 1 base trimmed; junction bases matching no gene number 3. A word on this clone: Its antigen remains unidentified. The record has no base qualities; no much larger clone is one base away.

TCRbeta CDR3 regions were amplified from genomic DNA using the immunoSEQ Assay, a bias-controlled multiplex PCR. The study's processing was this. The number of nucleated cells in each sample was estimated by amplification of reference gene primers within the assay. To quantify the absolute abundance of each unique TCRbeta CDR3 rearrangement, sequence reads were collapsed and filtered. Productive Simpson clonality was computed per sample as the square root of Simpson's diversity index over productive rearrangements. The immuneACCESS repertoire file appears here via TCRdb, limited to in-frame rearrangements. These files lack a portion of the clones; in checked studies, under half of the deficit traces to unresolved V genes, and the cause of the others is not known. V, J and clone size derive from that table, while D and trimming were established from the DNA sequence. In this sample the table shows about 140,000 clones, roughly 79% of which occur a single time. The ten most abundant clones make up 2.5% to 3% of the sample.

The material sequenced was PBMCs or T cells enriched from blood (not recorded which). This clonotype was obtained from a woman between 50 and 59 years old who had recovered from COVID-19. The chain employs TRBV2 and TRBJ1-5; TRBD1 lines up with 7 middle nucleotides. The sequenced DNA: TGTGCCAGCAGCTGGGGACAGAGCAATCAGCCCCAGCATTTT. Its protein is CASSWGQSNQPQHF.